The subject of this entry is one T cell receptor (beta chain). The entry originates in a study of blood T cell repertoires in COVID-19. The wider study: The samples span acute and convalescent COVID-19 from the United States, Italy and Spain.

Authors' analysis steps: The authors estimated nucleated cell counts from reference gene primer amplification. Repertoires were generated with immunoSEQ multiplex PCR, while TCRdb's copy carries only in-frame clones and drops some. V and J calls and clone size follow that table, whereas D and trimming were derived from the DNA. The sample includes 100,000 to 120,000 clones, about three quarters seen only once; the top ten take roughly 21%. Germline assignment: CDR1 SEHNR and CDR2 FQNEAQ (reference sequence). The CDR3 length is 16 residues. V was shortened by 4 bases and J by 7 bases, with 20 bases between the two germline ends.

The receptor was derived from a woman between 65 and 79 years old with acute or convalescent COVID-19. Sequencing was performed on peripheral blood. This rearrangement joins TRBV7-9 to TRBJ1-5; the D is unclear. This CDR3 is CASSSYVGTSEQPQHF. The CDR3 nucleotides are TGTGCCAGCAGCTCTTACGTCGGTACTTCCGAACAGCCCCAGCATTTT. The entire variable domain, with the rest obtained from reference TRBV7-9 and TRBJ1-5, is as follows: DTGVSQNPRHKITKRGQNVTFRCDPISEHNRLYWYRQTLGQGPEFLTYFQNEAQLEKSRLLSDRFSAERPKGSFSTLEIQRTEQGDSAMYLCASSSYVGTSEQPQHFGDGTRLSIL.